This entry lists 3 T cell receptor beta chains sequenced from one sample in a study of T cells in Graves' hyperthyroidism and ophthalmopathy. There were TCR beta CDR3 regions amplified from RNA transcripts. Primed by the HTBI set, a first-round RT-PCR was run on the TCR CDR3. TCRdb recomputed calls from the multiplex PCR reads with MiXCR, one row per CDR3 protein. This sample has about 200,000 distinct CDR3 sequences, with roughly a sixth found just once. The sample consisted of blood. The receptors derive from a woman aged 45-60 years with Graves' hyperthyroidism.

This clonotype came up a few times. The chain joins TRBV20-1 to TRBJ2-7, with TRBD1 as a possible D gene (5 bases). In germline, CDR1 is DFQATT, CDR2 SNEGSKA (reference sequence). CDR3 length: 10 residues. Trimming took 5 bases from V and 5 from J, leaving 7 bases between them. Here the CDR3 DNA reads TGCAGTGCTTCAGGGAACGAGCAGTACTTC. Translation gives CSASGNEQYF.

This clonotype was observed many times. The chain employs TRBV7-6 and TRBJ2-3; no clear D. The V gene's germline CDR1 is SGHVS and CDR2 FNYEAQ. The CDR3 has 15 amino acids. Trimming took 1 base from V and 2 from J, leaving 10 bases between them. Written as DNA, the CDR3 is TGTGCCAGCAGCTTAGGGGTTGGGGTCACAGATACGCAGTATTTT. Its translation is CASSLGVGVTDTQYF.

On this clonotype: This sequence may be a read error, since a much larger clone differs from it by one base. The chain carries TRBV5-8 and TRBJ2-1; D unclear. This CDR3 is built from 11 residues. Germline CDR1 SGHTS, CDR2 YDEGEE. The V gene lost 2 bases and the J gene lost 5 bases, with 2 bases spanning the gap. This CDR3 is CASSFNNEQFF. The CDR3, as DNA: TGTGCCAGCAGCTTTAACAATGAGCAGTTCTTC. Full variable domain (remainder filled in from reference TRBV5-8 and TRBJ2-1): EAGVTQSPTHLIKTRGQQATLRCSPISGHTSVYWYQQALGLGLQFLLWYDEGEERNRGNFPPRFSGRQFPNYSSELNVNALELEDSALYLCASSFNNEQFFGPGTRLTVL.